This T cell receptor (beta chain) was found in a study of beta chain features in type 1 diabetes. Across the study: When patients were set against healthy donors, age, gender and cell yields were similar. Study-level results: Cells with high TCR expression could be over-represented when cDNA is sequenced. The question of HLA type influencing TCRB rearrangement was one that remained unresolved here.

The table lists this clone with a few counts. Its antigen is not known. Stem cell-like memory, regulatory, central memory and naive CD4+ cells were sorted via CD45RO/CCR7/CD25/CD127/CD95/CD27. Of the isolated RNA, all was reverse transcribed, and so the sequenced material was expressed TCRB transcripts. Produced via immunoSEQ multiplex PCR; TCRdb's table is partial and in-frame only. The table includes around 190,000 clones, roughly an eighth detected once. The sample comprised central memory CD4+ T cells from blood. The sequence derives from a woman aged 18-30 years in good health.

The CDR3 region has the DNA TGTGCCAGCTCACCACCGAGTGCGGGAAGCACAGATACGCAGTATTTT. It encodes CASSPPSAGSTDTQYF. The rearrangement links TRBV18 to TRBJ2-3, with D possibly matching TRBD2 (6 bases). The CDR3 has 16 amino acids. V lost 0 bases, J lost 0 bases, and 10 bases lay in between. From germline, CDR1 is KGHSH and CDR2 LQKENI.